This T cell receptor beta chain was captured by sequencing in a study of blood T cell repertoires in COVID-19. Study information: Researchers got acute and convalescent COVID-19 samples from the United States, Italy and Spain.

Sequencing used immunoSEQ multiplex PCR; TCRdb keeps in-frame clones, though not all of them. The table includes under 250,000 clones, 75% to 90% detected once. Everyone who took part was 18 to 89 years old, and they came from about two dozen US areas. CDR1 is SGHKS, CDR2 YYEKEE, per germline (reference sequence). V dropped 5 bases and J dropped 1; count of bases not matched to a gene: 5. This CDR3 has 15 residues. Input material: PBMCs or T cells enriched from blood (not recorded which). This TCR came from a woman aged 40-49 years who had been exposed to COVID-19. The V and J genes are TRBV5-5 and TRBJ1-3, with TRBD1 identical over 8 bases. The CDR3 DNA follows: TGTGCCAGCAGGTCAGGGGGCATATCTGGAAACACCATATATTTT. Translation gives CASRSGGISGNTIYF. The variable domain in full, with the rest retrieved from reference TRBV5-5 and TRBJ1-3, is DAGVTQSPTHLIKTRGQQVTLRCSPISGHKSVSWYQQVLGQGPQFIFQYYEKEERGRGNFPDRFSARQFPNYSSELNVNALLLGDSALYLCASRSGGISGNTIYFGEGSWLTVV.